This T cell receptor beta chain was obtained from a study of patients and donors after allogeneic stem cell transplantation. V lost 4 bases and J lost 7; bases outside the gene matches: 18. This CDR3 is built from 17 residues. The germline V gene encodes CDR1 MDHEN and CDR2 SYDVKM. From the RT-PCR reads, TCRdb called clonotypes with MiXCR, one entry per CDR3 protein. This sample has over 200,000 distinct CDR3 sequences, with about 37% found just once. This clonotype originated in a human donor who was either an allogeneic HSCT recipient or a stem cell or donor lymphocyte infusion donor (not recorded which). It is not recorded whose cells these are; they may come from a transplant donor. Sequencing used blood, either unsorted or a sorted T cell fraction (not recorded which). This chain joins TRBV28 and TRBJ1-2, with 7 bases matching TRBD1. CDR3 coding DNA: TGTGCCAGCAGTTCAATAGTCGGTTGGACAGGCCCTAGTGGCTACACCTTC. Translated: CASSSIVGWTGPSGYTF.